The present T cell receptor beta chain was sequenced within a study of regulatory T cells in long-lasting Graves disease. Findings and caveats of the study: Researchers reported studying only peripheral blood, not thyroid tissue.

Sample time point: newly diagnosed GD, antithyroid drugs for less than 3 months. The TCR library was made from RNA extracted from PBMCs. Germline V CDR1 and CDR2: DFQATT, SNEGSKA (reference sequence). The CDR3 is 13 amino acids. TCR beta libraries were built with iRepertoire HTBI primers and Arm-PCR of CDR3 regions. TCRdb ran MiXCR on the multiplex PCR reads and lists one entry per CDR3 protein. The table shows approximately 350,000 distinct CDR3 sequences, with approximately 15% occurring only once. This clonotype was seen a few times. Its antigen is not known. One junction end does not reproduce the germline sequence, and a read error may be involved. These records were also assigned to another study, of T cells in Graves' hyperthyroidism and ophthalmopathy. That source adds: Each diagnosis was grounded in clinical symptoms, serum thyroxine and TRAb, thyroid ultrasound, and orbital computed tomography. The primer set for the first-round RT-PCR of the TCR CDR3 was HTBI.

The material was peripheral blood mononuclear cells (PBMCs), obtained at new diagnosis, from a patient treated with antithyroid drugs. V and J are TRBV20-1 and TRBJ2-1; 8 bases agree with TRBD2. The sequence was collected from a man aged 40-55 years with Graves disease. CDR3 in amino acids: CRATSGYYNEQFF. In nucleotides, the CDR3 is TGCAGGGCTACTAGCGGCTACTACAATGAGCAGTTCTTC.